A single sample is the source of the 18 T cell receptor beta chains below, sequenced in a study of cytomegalovirus exposure and HLA in healthy donors. Vbeta (60) and Jbeta (13) primers were used in the PCR. The method was immunoSEQ multiplex PCR; TCRdb's version includes in-frame clones alone and lacks a portion of them. In the table there are fewer than 110,000 clones, about 85% of which are singletons. The sample was PBMCs. Receptors originate from a man under 40 in good health and CMV-seronegative.

The chain employs TRBV27 and TRBJ2-7, with D possibly TRBD1 on 5 matching bases. Germline V gene sequence: CDR1 MNHEY, CDR2 SMNVEV (reference sequence). The CDR3 has 16 residues. Trimming shortened V by 3 bases and J by 1 base, and 16 bases separated the two germline ends. CDR3 in DNA: TGTGCCAGCAGTTTTACAGGAGATTTAGGGTCCTACGAGCAGTACTTC. It translates to CASSFTGDLGSYEQYF.

V is TRBV6-5 and J is TRBJ2-7, with a possible D match to TRBD2 (5 bases). The germline V gene has CDR1 MNHEY and CDR2 SVGAGI. CDR3 length: 15 amino acids. With 2 bases removed from V and 3 bases from J, the gap between germline ends came to 14 bases. Here the CDR3 DNA reads TGTGCCAGCAGTTACGCCGCGGGCAGGAACTACGAGCAGTACTTC. This encodes CASSYAAGRNYEQYF.

This chain connects TRBV6-5 to TRBJ1-3; a weak D match, TRBD1 (6 bases). V was trimmed by 6 bases and J by 1 base, leaving 7 bases between them. CDR1 is MNHEY, CDR2 SVGAGI, per germline. This CDR3 comprises 13 residues. The CDR3 nucleotides are TGTGCCAGCAGAACAGGGTCTGGAAACACCATATATTTT. Protein product: CASRTGSGNTIYF.

The chain recombines TRBV21-1 with TRBJ1-5; no DNA check was done on the table's D call, TRBD1. TRBV21-1 is reported as a pseudogene. The CDR3 length is 18 residues. The CDR3 is CASSKVPTGSSANQPQHF. The CDR3, as DNA: TGTGCCAGCAGCAAAGTTCCGACAGGGAGTAGTGCCAACCAGCCCCAGCATTTT.

In this sample, this clone turned up a few times. The CDR3 protein is CASKRRRSDTEAFF. CDR3 sequence (DNA): TGTGCCAGTAAACGTCGCAGGTCCGACACTGAAGCTTTCTTT. V is TRBV19 and J is TRBJ1-1; no firm D call. Germline V gives CDR1 LNHDA, CDR2 SQIVND (reference sequence). The CDR3 contains 14 residues. V lost 7 bases, J lost 3 bases, and 15 bases lay in between. Full variable domain (remainder filled in from reference TRBV19 and TRBJ1-1): DGGITQSPKYLFRKEGQNVTLSCEQNLNHDAMYWYRQDPGQGLRLIYYSQIVNDFQKGDIAEGYSVSREKKESFPLTVTSAQKNPTAFYLCASKRRRSDTEAFFGQGTRLTVV.

V is TRBV30 and J is TRBJ1-1; a weak D match, TRBD1 (6 bases). With 5 bases removed from V and 4 bases from J, the gap between germline ends came to 11 bases. This CDR3 comprises 12 residues. The germline CDR1 and CDR2 sequences are GTSNPN and SVGIG (reference sequence). CDR3 sequence: CAWGQGITEAFF. The CDR3 bases are TGTGCCTGGGGGCAGGGGATCACTGAAGCTTTCTTT.

The chain carries TRBV30 and TRBJ1-6; D is undetermined. Per germline, CDR1 GTSNPN and CDR2 SVGIG (reference sequence). The CDR3 is made up of 15 amino acids. V lost 0 bases to trimming and J lost 7 bases, with 13 bases between them. The CDR3 is CAWSVLSGRNSPLHF. The CDR3 region has the DNA TGTGCCTGGAGTGTACTGAGCGGACGAAATTCACCCCTCCACTTT.

The genes are TRBV28 and TRBJ1-4; 7 bases are shared with TRBD1. Germline V gene lookup returns CDR1 MDHEN and CDR2 SYDVKM. This CDR3 region has 15 residues. After removal of 6 bases from V and 1 base from J, the junction contained 5 bases not matched to a gene. The CDR3 loop reads CASRGGPETNEKLFF. CDR3 sequence (DNA): TGTGCCAGCAGAGGGGGCCCAGAAACTAATGAAAAACTGTTTTTT.

This clone was seen more than once but under ten times. The chain recombines TRBV28 with TRBJ1-5; no clear D gene. CDR1 MDHEN and CDR2 SYDVKM come from the germline V gene. The CDR3 spans 12 residues. V shed 3 bases and J shed 7 bases, with 7 bases lying between them. The CDR3 sequence is CASSFLSQPQHF. The CDR3 DNA follows: TGTGCCAGCAGTTTCTTATCCCAGCCCCAGCATTTT.

V and J are TRBV4-1 and TRBJ2-5; D is perhaps TRBD1 (5 bases). Per the germline V gene, CDR1 is MGHRA and CDR2 is YSYEKL. This CDR3 comprises 13 residues. The ends were cut back, 1 base at V and 5 bases at J, with 8 bases in the middle. CDR3 coding DNA: TGCGCCAGCAGCCAAGTAGGGGTCGAGACCCAGTACTTC. The encoded protein is CASSQVGVETQYF.

The chain carries TRBV27 and TRBJ2-5; D is possibly TRBD2 (6 bases). CDR1 is MNHEY and CDR2 is SMNVEV in the germline V gene (reference sequence). V was cut by 3 bases and J by 5 bases, with 13 bases left in between. CDR3 length: 14 amino acids. The CDR3 here is CASSFGGDEETQYF. CDR3 bases: TGTGCCAGCAGTTTCGGAGGGGATGAGGAGACCCAGTACTTC.

The rearrangement links TRBV7-9 to TRBJ1-2; 10 bases are a match to TRBD1. Germline trimming cut 2 bases from V and 7 bases from J; bases unmatched to any gene: 7. The germline V gene has CDR1 SEHNR and CDR2 FQNEAQ (reference sequence). The CDR3 consists of 15 residues. CDR3 region: CASSLSLRQGAGYTF. As DNA, the CDR3 is TGTGCCAGCAGCTTATCTTTGCGACAGGGGGCTGGCTACACCTTC.

The chain is built from TRBV28 and TRBJ1-4; D possibly corresponds to TRBD1 (6 bases). Trimming removed 1 base from V and 0 bases from J, with 9 bases in between. Germline CDR1 reads MDHEN; CDR2 reads SYDVKM. There are 16 residues in the CDR3. The CDR3 spells CASSLSGAATNEKLFF. The CDR3 DNA is TGTGCCAGCAGTTTATCAGGGGCCGCAACTAATGAAAAACTGTTTTTT.

The chain uses TRBV6-1 and TRBJ2-7; tentatively, D is TRBD1 (5 bases). The CDR3 is 11 residues long. The germline V and J ends were trimmed by 7 bases and 9 bases, with 13 bases remaining between them. CDR1 and CDR2 from the germline V gene are MNHNS and SASEGT. This CDR3 is CASTRVGWQYF. DNA of the CDR3: TGTGCCAGCACCAGGGTAGGGTGGCAGTACTTC.

The chain joins TRBV4-1 to TRBJ2-7, with a possible D match to TRBD1 (5 bases). There are 15 residues in the CDR3. CDR1 and CDR2 from the germline V gene are MGHRA and YSYEKL. Trimming pared 1 base from V and 4 bases from J, leaving 14 bases between. For the CDR3, the DNA is TGCGCCAGCAGCCAAGGTCCAGGGATTGGGTACGAGCAGTACTTC. This gives the protein CASSQGPGIGYEQYF.

V is TRBV27 and J is TRBJ2-7, with TRBD2 identical over 7 bases. V was pared by 8 bases and J by 5 bases, with 15 bases of the junction left unmatched. Per the germline V gene, CDR1 is MNHEY and CDR2 is SMNVEV (reference sequence). This CDR3 spans 15 amino acids. CDR3 loop: CASLKASGRVDEQYF. The CDR3 coding sequence is TGTGCCAGCCTAAAAGCTAGCGGTCGCGTGGACGAGCAGTACTTC.

The chain joins TRBV9 to TRBJ2-1; 9 bases align to TRBD2. V dropped 0 bases and J dropped 7; count of bases not matched to a gene: 8. The CDR3 runs to 16 residues. Germline-derived CDR1 and CDR2 are SGDLS and YYNGEE. CDR3 bases: TGTGCCAGCAGCGTAGCTCCGGGACTAGCTACGAATGAGCAGTTCTTC. This encodes CASSVAPGLATNEQFF. Full variable domain (rest looked up from reference TRBV9 and TRBJ2-1): DSGVTQTPKHLITATGQRVTLRCSPRSGDLSVYWYQQSLDQGLQFLIQYYNGEERAKGNILERFSAQQFPDLHSELNLSSLELGDSALYFCASSVAPGLATNEQFFGPGTRLTVL.

The gene calls are TRBV4-2 and TRBJ2-7; 14 bases line up with TRBD2. J was trimmed by 5 bases and V by 4 bases; bases with no gene match: 7. Germline values: CDR1 LGHNA, CDR2 YNFKEQ. The CDR3 is made up of 16 amino acids. The CDR3 region has the DNA TGTGCCAGCAGCCCCCGACTAGCGGGAGGGCCCCACGAGCAGTACTTC. Translating gives CASSPRLAGGPHEQYF.